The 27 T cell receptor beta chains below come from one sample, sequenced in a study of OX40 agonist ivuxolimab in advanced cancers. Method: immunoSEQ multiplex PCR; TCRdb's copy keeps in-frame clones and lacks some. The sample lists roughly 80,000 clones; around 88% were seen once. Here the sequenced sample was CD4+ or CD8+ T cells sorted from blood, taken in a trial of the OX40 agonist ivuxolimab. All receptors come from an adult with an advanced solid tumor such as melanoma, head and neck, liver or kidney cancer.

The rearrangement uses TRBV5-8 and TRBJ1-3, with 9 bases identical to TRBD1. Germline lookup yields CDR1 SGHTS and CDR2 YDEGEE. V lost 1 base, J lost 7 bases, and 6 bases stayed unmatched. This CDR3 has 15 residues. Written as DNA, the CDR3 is TGTGCCAGCAGCTTGCGGTCCGGGACAGGGAACACCATATATTTT. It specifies CASSLRSGTGNTIYF.

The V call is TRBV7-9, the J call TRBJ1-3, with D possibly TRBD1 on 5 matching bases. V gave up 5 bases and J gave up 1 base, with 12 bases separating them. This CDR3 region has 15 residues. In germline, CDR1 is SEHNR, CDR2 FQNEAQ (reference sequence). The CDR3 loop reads CASSPAGVSGNTIYF. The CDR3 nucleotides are TGTGCCAGCAGCCCCGCGGGGGTATCTGGAAACACCATATATTTT.

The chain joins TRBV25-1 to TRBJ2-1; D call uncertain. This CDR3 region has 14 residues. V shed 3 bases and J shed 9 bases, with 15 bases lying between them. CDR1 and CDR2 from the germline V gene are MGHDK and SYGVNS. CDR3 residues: CASSDQVPLGEQFF. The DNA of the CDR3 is TGTGCCAGCAGTGATCAGGTCCCTTTGGGTGAGCAGTTCTTC.

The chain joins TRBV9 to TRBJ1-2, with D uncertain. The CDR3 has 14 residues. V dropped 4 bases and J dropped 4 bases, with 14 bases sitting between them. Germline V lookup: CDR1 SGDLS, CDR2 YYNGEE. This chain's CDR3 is CASSPRGLGYGYTF. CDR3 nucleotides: TGTGCCAGCAGCCCCCGTGGACTTGGCTATGGCTACACCTTC.

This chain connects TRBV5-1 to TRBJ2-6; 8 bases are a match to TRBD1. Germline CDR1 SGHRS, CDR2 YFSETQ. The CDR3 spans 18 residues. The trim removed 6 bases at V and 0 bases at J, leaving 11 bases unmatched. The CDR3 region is CASIRDPGQASGANVLTF. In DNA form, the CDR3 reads TGCGCCAGCATTAGGGACCCGGGACAGGCCTCTGGGGCCAACGTCCTGACTTTC.

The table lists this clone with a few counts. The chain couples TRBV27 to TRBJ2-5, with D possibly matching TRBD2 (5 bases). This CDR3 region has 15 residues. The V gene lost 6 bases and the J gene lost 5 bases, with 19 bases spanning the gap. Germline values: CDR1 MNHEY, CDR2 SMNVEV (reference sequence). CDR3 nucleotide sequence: TGTGCCAGCAGCCCCCTGGGAGCCTATGGGGAGACCCAGTACTTC. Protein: CASSPLGAYGETQYF.

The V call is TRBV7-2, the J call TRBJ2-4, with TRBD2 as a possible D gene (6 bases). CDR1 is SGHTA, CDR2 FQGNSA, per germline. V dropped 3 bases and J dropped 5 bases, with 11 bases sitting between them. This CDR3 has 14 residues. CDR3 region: CASSFGGSQNIQYF. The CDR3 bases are TGTGCCAGCAGCTTCGGGGGTTCACAAAACATTCAGTACTTC.

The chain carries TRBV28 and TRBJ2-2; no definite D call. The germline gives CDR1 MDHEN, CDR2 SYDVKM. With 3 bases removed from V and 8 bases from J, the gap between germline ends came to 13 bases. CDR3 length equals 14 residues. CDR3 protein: CASSFRKPAGELFF. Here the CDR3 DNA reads TGTGCCAGCAGTTTCCGCAAGCCAGCTGGGGAGCTGTTTTTT.

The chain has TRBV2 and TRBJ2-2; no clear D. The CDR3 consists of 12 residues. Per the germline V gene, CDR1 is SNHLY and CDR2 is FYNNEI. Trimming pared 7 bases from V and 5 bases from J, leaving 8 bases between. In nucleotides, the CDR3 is TGTGCCAGCAAATGGGGAACCGGGGAGCTGTTTTTT. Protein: CASKWGTGELFF.

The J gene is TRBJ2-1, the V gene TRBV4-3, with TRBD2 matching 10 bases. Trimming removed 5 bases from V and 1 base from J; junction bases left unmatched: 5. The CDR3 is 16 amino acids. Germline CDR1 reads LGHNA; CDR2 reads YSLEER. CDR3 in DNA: TGCGCCAGCAGCAAACGAGCGGGAGGGTCCTACAATGAGCAGTTCTTC. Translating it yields CASSKRAGGSYNEQFF.

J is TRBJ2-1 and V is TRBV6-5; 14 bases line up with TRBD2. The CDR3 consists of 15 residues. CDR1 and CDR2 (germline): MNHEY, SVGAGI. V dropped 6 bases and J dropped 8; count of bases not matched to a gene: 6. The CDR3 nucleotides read TGTGCCAGCAGCCCCGGACTAGCGGGAGGATATGAGCAGTTCTTC. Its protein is CASSPGLAGGYEQFF.

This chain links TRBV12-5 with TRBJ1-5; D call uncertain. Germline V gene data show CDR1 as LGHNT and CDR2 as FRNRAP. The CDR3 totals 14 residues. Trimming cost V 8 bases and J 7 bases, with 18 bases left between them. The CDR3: CASPPLGVRQPQHF. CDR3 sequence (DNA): TGTGCTAGTCCTCCTCTCGGGGTCAGACAGCCCCAGCATTTT.

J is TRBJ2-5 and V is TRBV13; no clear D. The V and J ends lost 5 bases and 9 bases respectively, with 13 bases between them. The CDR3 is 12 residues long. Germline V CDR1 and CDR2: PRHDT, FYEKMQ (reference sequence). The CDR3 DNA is TGTGCCAGCAGCCTCCCTGCTTCACCCCAGTACTTC. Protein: CASSLPASPQYF.

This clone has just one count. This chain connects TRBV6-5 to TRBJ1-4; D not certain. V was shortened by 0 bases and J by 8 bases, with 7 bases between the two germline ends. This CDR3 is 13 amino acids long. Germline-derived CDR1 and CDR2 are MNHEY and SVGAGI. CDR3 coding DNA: TGTGCCAGCAGTTACTCGGTCGGCGAAAAACTGTTTTTT. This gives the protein CASSYSVGEKLFF.

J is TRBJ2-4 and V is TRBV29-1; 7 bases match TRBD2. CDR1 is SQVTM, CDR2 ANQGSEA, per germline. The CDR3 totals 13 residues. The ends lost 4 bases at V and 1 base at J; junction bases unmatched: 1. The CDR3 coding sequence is TGCAGCGTTGGGGAGGGGGCCAAAAACATTCAGTACTTC. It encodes CSVGEGAKNIQYF.

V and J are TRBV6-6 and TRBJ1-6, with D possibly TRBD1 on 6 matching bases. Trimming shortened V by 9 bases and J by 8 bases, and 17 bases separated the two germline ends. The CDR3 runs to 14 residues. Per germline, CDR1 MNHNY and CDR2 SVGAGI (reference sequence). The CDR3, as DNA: TGTGCCAGTTCCAGGACAGACGGTGATTCACCCCTCCACTTT. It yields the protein CASSRTDGDSPLHF.

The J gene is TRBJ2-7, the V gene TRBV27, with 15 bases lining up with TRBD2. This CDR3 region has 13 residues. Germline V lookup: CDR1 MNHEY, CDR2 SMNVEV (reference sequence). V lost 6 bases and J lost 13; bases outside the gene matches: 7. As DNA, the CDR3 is TGTGCCAGCAGACCGGGGACTAGCGGGAGGCTCTACTTC. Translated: CASRPGTSGRLYF.

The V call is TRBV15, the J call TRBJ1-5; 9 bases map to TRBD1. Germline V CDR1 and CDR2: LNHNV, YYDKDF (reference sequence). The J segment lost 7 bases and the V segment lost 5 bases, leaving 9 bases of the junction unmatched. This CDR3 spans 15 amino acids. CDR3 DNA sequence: TGTGCCACCAGCCCTTGGGACAGGGAAGGGCAGCCCCAGCATTTT. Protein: CATSPWDREGQPQHF.

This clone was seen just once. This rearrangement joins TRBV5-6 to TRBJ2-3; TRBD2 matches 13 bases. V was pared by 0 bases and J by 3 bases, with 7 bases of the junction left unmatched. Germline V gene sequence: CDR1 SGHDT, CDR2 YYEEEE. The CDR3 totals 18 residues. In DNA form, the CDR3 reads TGTGCCAGCAGCTTGGAATCACTAGCGGGGGGGAGGACAGATACGCAGTATTTT. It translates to CASSLESLAGGRTDTQYF.

The CDR3 here is CASSRQGGNTIYF. CDR3 sequence (DNA): TGTGCCAGCAGCAGACAGGGTGGCAACACCATATATTTT. The chain combines TRBV7-2 with TRBJ1-3, with TRBD1 matching 7 bases. Germline V gene lookup returns CDR1 SGHTA and CDR2 FQGNSA. J lost 7 bases, V lost 5 bases, and 5 bases had no gene match. This CDR3 has 13 residues.

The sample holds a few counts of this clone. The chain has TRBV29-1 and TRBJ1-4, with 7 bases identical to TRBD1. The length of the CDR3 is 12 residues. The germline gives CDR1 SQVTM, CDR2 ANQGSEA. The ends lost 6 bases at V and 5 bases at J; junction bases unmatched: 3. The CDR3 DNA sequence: TGCAGCGTCCGACAGGGCAATGAAAAACTGTTTTTT. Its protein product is CSVRQGNEKLFF.

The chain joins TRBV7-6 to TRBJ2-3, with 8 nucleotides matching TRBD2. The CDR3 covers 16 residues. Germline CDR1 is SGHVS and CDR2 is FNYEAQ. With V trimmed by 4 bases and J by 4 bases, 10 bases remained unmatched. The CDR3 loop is CASSSRGAGAADTQYF. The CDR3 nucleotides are TGTGCCAGCAGCTCGCGAGGAGCGGGAGCAGCAGATACGCAGTATTTT.

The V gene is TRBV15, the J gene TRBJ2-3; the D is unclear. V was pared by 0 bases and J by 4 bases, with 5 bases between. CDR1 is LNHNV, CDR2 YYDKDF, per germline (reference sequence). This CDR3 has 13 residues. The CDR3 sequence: CATSRDGPDTQYF. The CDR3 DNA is TGTGCCACCAGCAGAGATGGACCAGATACGCAGTATTTT.

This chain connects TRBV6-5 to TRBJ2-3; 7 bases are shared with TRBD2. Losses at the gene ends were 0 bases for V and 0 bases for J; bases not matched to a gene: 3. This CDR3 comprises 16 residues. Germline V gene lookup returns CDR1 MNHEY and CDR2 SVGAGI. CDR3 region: CASSYSGLHSTDTQYF. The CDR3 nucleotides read TGTGCCAGCAGTTACTCGGGACTACACAGCACAGATACGCAGTATTTT.

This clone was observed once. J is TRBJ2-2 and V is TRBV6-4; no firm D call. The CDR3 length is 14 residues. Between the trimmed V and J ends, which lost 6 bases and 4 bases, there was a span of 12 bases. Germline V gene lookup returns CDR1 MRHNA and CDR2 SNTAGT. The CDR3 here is CASSPRTVTGELFF. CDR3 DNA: TGTGCCAGCAGCCCTCGAACTGTCACCGGGGAGCTGTTTTTT.

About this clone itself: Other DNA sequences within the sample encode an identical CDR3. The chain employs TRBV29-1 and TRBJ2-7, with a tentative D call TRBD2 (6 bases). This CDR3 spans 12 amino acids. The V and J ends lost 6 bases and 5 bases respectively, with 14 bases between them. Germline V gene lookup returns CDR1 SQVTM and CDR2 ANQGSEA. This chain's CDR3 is CSVGTGVHEQYF. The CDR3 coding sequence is TGCAGCGTCGGGACGGGGGTACACGAGCAGTACTTC.

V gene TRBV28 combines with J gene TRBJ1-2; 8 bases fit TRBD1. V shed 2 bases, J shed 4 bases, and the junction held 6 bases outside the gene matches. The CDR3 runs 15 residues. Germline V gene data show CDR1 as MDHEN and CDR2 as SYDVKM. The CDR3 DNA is TGTGCCAGCAGTTTACCGGACAGGGACGCCTATGGCTACACCTTC. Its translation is CASSLPDRDAYGYTF.